The sequence of this T cell receptor (beta chain) was determined in a study of blood T cell repertoires in COVID-19. Generated by immunoSEQ multiplex PCR, the TCRdb table keeps only in-frame clones and is missing some. The sample lists some 170,000 clones, about 88% occurring once. Trimming cost V 0 bases and J 6 bases, with 9 bases left between them. Germline values: CDR1 SGHDT, CDR2 YYEEEE. The CDR3 sequence is 14 residues long. The sequenced sample consisted of peripheral blood. V gene TRBV5-6 combines with J gene TRBJ2-2; tentatively, D is TRBD1 (6 bases). The sequence derives from a man in his 60s with active or convalescent COVID-19. This chain's CDR3 is CASSLGGHPGELFF. The CDR3 nucleotides are TGTGCCAGCAGCTTGGGGGGGCACCCCGGGGAGCTGTTTTTT.